The following is a T cell receptor (beta chain) sequence with its context. This specimen comes from a study of blood T cell repertoires in COVID-19. The method was immunoSEQ multiplex PCR; TCRdb's version includes in-frame clones alone and lacks a portion of them. The data contain under 150,000 clones, 65% to 85% of them singletons. The CDR3 is 15 amino acids. Deletions cut 4 bases from V and 0 bases from J, with 11 bases between. Germline assignment: CDR1 SGDLS and CDR2 YYNGEE. The TCR comes from a woman between 45 and 60 years old who had been exposed to COVID-19. The material sequenced was PBMCs or T cells enriched from blood (not recorded which). This chain connects TRBV9 to TRBJ1-5; no clear D gene. CDR3 in DNA: TGTGCCAGCAGCCCAGCGGGTAATAGCAATCAGCCCCAGCATTTT. Translating gives CASSPAGNSNQPQHF.